A single sample is the source of the 31 T cell receptor beta chains below, sequenced in a study of T cell responses to AZD1222 COVID-19 vaccine. TCRdb's table, derived via immunoSEQ multiplex PCR, lists solely in-frame clones and lacks some. The sample has 120,000 to 150,000 clones, roughly 88% seen once. Specimen: peripheral blood, collected on day 0 of AZD1222 vaccination. These receptors were taken from an adult in good health.

A single count supports this clone. The chain joins TRBV18 to TRBJ1-1; 7 bases are shared with TRBD1. Germline CDR1 KGHSH, CDR2 LQKENI. The CDR3 length is 14 residues. J was trimmed by 3 bases and V by 5 bases; bases with no gene match: 6. The CDR3 nucleotides are TGTGCCAGCTCAAGACAGGGTCGGGACACTGAAGCTTTCTTT. As protein: CASSRQGRDTEAFF.

This clone was seen more than once but under ten times. V usage is TRBV30 and J usage is TRBJ1-6, with D unclear. Deletions cut 1 base from V and 2 bases from J, with 9 bases between. The germline CDR1 and CDR2 sequences are GTSNPN and SVGIG (reference sequence). This CDR3 spans 15 amino acids. The CDR3 region is CAWSAGSPYNSPLHF. Written as DNA, the CDR3 is TGTGCCTGGAGTGCAGGTTCCCCCTATAATTCACCCCTCCACTTT.

The chain is built from TRBV3-1 (or the pseudogene TRBV3-2) and TRBJ1-1; the D gene is possibly TRBD1 (6 bases). The CDR3 runs to 14 residues. Germline values: CDR1 LGHDT, CDR2 YNNKEL (reference sequence). V was clipped by 4 bases and J by 4 bases, with 13 bases between them. The CDR3: CASSPYRVGTEAFF. Written as DNA, the CDR3 is TGTGCCAGCAGCCCCTACAGGGTTGGCACTGAAGCTTTCTTT.

This rearrangement joins TRBV18 to TRBJ1-1, with a weak D call TRBD1 (5 bases). The length of the CDR3 is 13 residues. V was pared by 1 base and J by 8 bases, with 11 bases between. Germline V lookup: CDR1 KGHSH, CDR2 LQKENI. The CDR3 here is CASSPLTEIEAFF. In DNA form, the CDR3 reads TGTGCCAGCTCACCACTGACAGAAATAGAAGCTTTCTTT.

The CDR3 sequence is CSAGQGAVELFF. The CDR3 region has the DNA TGCAGCGCCGGTCAGGGTGCCGTGGAGCTGTTTTTT. The chain couples TRBV29-1 to TRBJ2-2; D perhaps matches TRBD1 (5 bases). Germline V lookup: CDR1 SQVTM, CDR2 ANQGSEA. This CDR3 has 12 residues. V lost 7 bases and J lost 10, with 16 bases in between.

A single count supports this clone. The rearrangement uses TRBV2 and TRBJ2-7, with a possible D match to TRBD2 (5 bases). This CDR3 region has 14 residues. Germline V gene sequence: CDR1 SNHLY, CDR2 FYNNEI. Trimming shortened V by 3 bases and J by 0 bases, and 9 bases separated the two germline ends. The DNA of the CDR3 is TGTGCCAGCAGTGATCGGGGTATCTCCTACGAGCAGTACTTC. Translation gives CASSDRGISYEQYF. Together with reference TRBV2 and TRBJ2-7, the CDR3 gives the full variable domain: EPEVTQTPSHQVTQMGQEVILRCVPISNHLYFYWYRQILGQKVEFLVSFYNNEISEKSEIFDDQFSVERPDGSNFTLKIRSTKLEDSAMYFCASSDRGISYEQYFGPGTRLTVT.

The chain combines TRBV3-1 (or the pseudogene TRBV3-2) with TRBJ1-2; tentative D call: TRBD1 (6 bases). This CDR3 is 13 amino acids long. V gave up 5 bases and J gave up 2 bases, with 9 bases separating them. CDR1 and CDR2 (germline): LGHDT, YNNKEL (reference sequence). CDR3 protein: CASSLGGNYGYTF. As DNA, the CDR3 is TGTGCCAGCAGCTTAGGGGGGAACTATGGCTACACCTTC.

The CDR3 coding sequence is TGTGCCAGCAGCTTAGAGGGGGACAGGGTCACAGATACGCAGTATTTT. Translated: CASSLEGDRVTDTQYF. The J gene is TRBJ2-3, the V gene TRBV7-6; 9 bases fit TRBD1. This CDR3 comprises 16 residues. After removal of 1 base from V and 2 bases from J, the junction contained 4 bases not matched to a gene. The germline V gene has CDR1 SGHVS and CDR2 FNYEAQ. The full variable domain, in which reference TRBV7-6 and TRBJ2-3 provide the parts outside the CDR3, is GAGVSQSPRYKVTKRGQDVALRCDPISGHVSLYWYRQALGQGPEFLTYFNYEAQQDKSGLPNDRFSAERPEGSISTLTIQRTEQRDSAMYRCASSLEGDRVTDTQYFGPGTRLTVL.

This clone has just a few counts. V and J are TRBV7-2 and TRBJ2-2; D possibly corresponds to TRBD2 (5 bases). CDR3 length: 16 residues. The V end lost 6 bases, the J end lost 6 bases, and 20 bases lay between the germline ends. Looked up from germline, CDR1 is SGHTA and CDR2 is FQGNSA. The CDR3 protein is CASSIEGFGSPGELFF. The CDR3 bases are TGTGCCAGCAGTATAGAGGGTTTTGGCAGTCCCGGGGAGCTGTTTTTT.

The J gene is TRBJ2-5, the V gene TRBV9; unclear D gene. V lost 0 bases and J lost 4, with 10 bases in between. CDR1 and CDR2 (germline): SGDLS, YYNGEE. The CDR3 is 14 residues long. Here the CDR3 DNA reads TGTGCCAGCAGCGTAGGGAGCGCCCGAGAGACCCAGTACTTC. Protein product: CASSVGSARETQYF.

Written as DNA, the CDR3 is TGTGCCAGCAGCCAACTCGCCCTTCGACAGGGATCCGGAAACACCATATATTTT. It specifies CASSQLALRQGSGNTIYF. The chain carries TRBV3-1 (or the pseudogene TRBV3-2) and TRBJ1-3; 7 bases fit TRBD1. The CDR3 is made up of 18 amino acids. The germline CDR1 and CDR2 sequences are LGHDT and YNNKEL (reference sequence). J lost 4 bases, V lost 2 bases, and 14 bases had no gene match.

The chain recombines TRBV7-2 with TRBJ1-2; 7 bases are a match to TRBD1. This CDR3 is 13 amino acids long. Looked up from germline, CDR1 is SGHTA and CDR2 is FQGNSA. V was clipped by 4 bases and J by 2 bases; unmatched bases: 1. The CDR3 sequence is CASSSTGNYGYTF. The CDR3 nucleotides read TGTGCCAGCAGCTCGACAGGGAACTATGGCTACACCTTC.

The CDR3 sequence: CASSLLEGPGGEQFF. The CDR3 coding sequence is TGTGCCAGCAGCTTATTAGAGGGACCGGGGGGTGAGCAGTTCTTC. The chain uses TRBV7-6 and TRBJ2-1; 7 nucleotides agree with TRBD2. CDR1 is SGHVS and CDR2 is FNYEAQ in the germline V gene. This CDR3 is built from 15 residues. With 2 bases clipped from V and 9 bases from J, the junction kept 10 bases outside the gene matches.

The genes are TRBV2 and TRBJ2-1; 8 bases fit TRBD1. Trimming at V came to 11 bases and at J to 7 bases, leaving 7 bases not matched to a gene. The length of the CDR3 is 12 residues. The germline V gene encodes CDR1 SNHLY and CDR2 FYNNEI. CDR3 sequence: CASLGQGNEQFF. CDR3 DNA sequence: TGTGCCTCCCTTGGACAGGGTAATGAGCAGTTCTTC.

The chain links TRBV7-2 to TRBJ1-1; no definite D call. This CDR3 is built from 12 residues. Germline V gene data show CDR1 as SGHTA and CDR2 as FQGNSA. Trimming took 5 bases from V and 6 from J, leaving 10 bases between them. CDR3 loop: CASSLLGAEAFF. CDR3 nucleotide sequence: TGTGCCAGCAGCCTCCTTGGTGCTGAAGCTTTCTTT.

CDR3 protein: CASSQDSGFNTGELFF. The CDR3 DNA reads as TGCGCCAGCAGCCAAGACTCGGGGTTTAACACCGGGGAGCTGTTTTTT. The rearrangement joins TRBV4-3 to TRBJ2-2; possible D gene TRBD2, 5 bases. This CDR3 has 16 residues. V was shortened by 0 bases and J by 2 bases, with 10 bases between the two germline ends. CDR1 is LGHNA, CDR2 YSLEER, per germline.

CDR3 region: CASSPSLAANEQFF. For the CDR3, the DNA is TGTGCCAGCAGCCCCAGTCTAGCGGCCAATGAGCAGTTCTTC. The chain combines TRBV7-3 with TRBJ2-1; 7 nucleotides match TRBD2. The CDR3 extends over 14 amino acids. V was pared by 5 bases and J by 6 bases, with 7 bases of the junction left unmatched. The germline gives CDR1 SGHTA, CDR2 FQGTGA.

This clone was seen a single time. In DNA form, the CDR3 reads TGTGCCAGCAGTGAAGAGTCGAACACTGAAGCTTTCTTT. Encoded protein: CASSEESNTEAFF. The rearrangement links TRBV2 to TRBJ1-1; D is unclear. The V end was cut by 1 base, the J end by 1 base, with 4 bases between. CDR1 SNHLY and CDR2 FYNNEI come from the germline V gene. The CDR3 extends over 13 amino acids.

This sequence joins TRBV4-3 and TRBJ1-6; 8 bases are a match to TRBD1. J was trimmed by 6 bases and V by 5 bases; bases with no gene match: 3. Germline V gene data show CDR1 as LGHNA and CDR2 as YSLEER. The CDR3 length is 14 residues. For the CDR3, the DNA is TGCGCCAGCAGCGTCCAGGGGGCTAATTCACCCCTCCACTTT. It specifies CASSVQGANSPLHF.

This chain joins TRBV6-2 or TRBV6-3 and TRBJ2-1, with TRBD1 matching over 9 bases. With 2 bases clipped from V and 7 bases from J, the junction kept 9 bases outside the gene matches. Germline CDR1 and CDR2: MNHEY and SVGEGT. This CDR3 contains 16 residues. The CDR3 region is CASSYGGQGGQNEQFF. The CDR3 DNA follows: TGTGCCAGCAGTTACGGGGGACAGGGAGGTCAAAATGAGCAGTTCTTC.

This chain connects TRBV24-1 to TRBJ1-2; D not certain. Germline assignment: CDR1 KGHDR and CDR2 SFDVKD. The V end lost 0 bases, the J end lost 4 bases, and 8 bases lay between the germline ends. This CDR3 is built from 14 residues. CDR3: CATSDLSSIYGYTF. DNA of the CDR3: TGTGCCACCAGTGATTTGAGCAGCATCTATGGCTACACCTTC.

V and J are TRBV6-5 and TRBJ1-2, with D possibly being TRBD1 (5 bases). CDR1 is MNHEY and CDR2 is SVGAGI in the germline V gene. Trimming took 0 bases from V and 5 from J, leaving 16 bases between them. CDR3 length: 16 residues. The CDR3 DNA reads as TGTGCCAGCAGTTACTCCCCTAGGGCAGGGTCATATGGCTACACCTTC. Translated, it gives CASSYSPRAGSYGYTF.

V is TRBV7-3 and J is TRBJ2-3, with D possibly TRBD1 on 6 matching bases. V was trimmed by 2 bases and J by 4 bases, leaving 13 bases between them. The CDR3 totals 15 residues. Germline CDR1 SGHTA, CDR2 FQGTGA. CDR3 in amino acids: CASSLDLGQSDTQYF. The CDR3 DNA reads TGTGCCAGCAGCTTAGACCTTGGACAGTCAGATACGCAGTATTTT. The variable domain in full, with the rest retrieved from reference TRBV7-3 and TRBJ2-3, is GAGVSQTPSNKVTEKGKYVELRCDPISGHTALYWYRQSLGQGPEFLIYFQGTGAADDSGLPNDRFFAVRPEGSVSTLKIQRTERGDSAVYLCASSLDLGQSDTQYFGPGTRLTVL.

The V and J genes are TRBV11-2 and TRBJ2-1, with 9 bases that match TRBD2. Germline V CDR1 and CDR2: SGHAT, FQNNGV. V was clipped by 0 bases and J by 0 bases; unmatched bases: 6. This CDR3 comprises 18 residues. The CDR3 DNA follows: TGTGCCAGCAGCTTAGATCACGGCGGGGGGGGCTCCTACAATGAGCAGTTCTTC. It specifies CASSLDHGGGGSYNEQFF.

In this sample, this clone turned up a few times. J is TRBJ2-6 and V is TRBV7-9, with 7 positions matching TRBD1. Germline values: CDR1 SEHNR, CDR2 FQNEAQ (reference sequence). The CDR3 is 17 amino acids. With V trimmed by 5 bases and J by 2 bases, 9 bases remained unmatched. For the CDR3, the DNA is TGTGCCAGCAGCGCGACAGGGTATAGGGCTGGGGCCAACGTCCTGACTTTC. Translating gives CASSATGYRAGANVLTF.

The rearrangement links TRBV9 to TRBJ1-4, with unresolved D. The germline CDR1 and CDR2 sequences are SGDLS and YYNGEE. V lost 4 bases, J lost 2 bases, and 9 bases lay in between. CDR3 length equals 14 residues. The CDR3 loop reads CASSLGGTNEKLFF. In DNA form, the CDR3 reads TGTGCCAGCAGCCTCGGAGGGACTAATGAAAAACTGTTTTTT.

CDR3: CASSPRQGQPQHF. CDR3 DNA sequence: TGTGCCAGCAGCCCAAGGCAGGGACAGCCCCAGCATTTT. This chain uses TRBV7-2 with TRBJ1-5; a weak D match, TRBD1 (5 bases). With 5 bases removed from V and 7 bases from J, the gap between germline ends came to 12 bases. Looked up from germline, CDR1 is SGHTA and CDR2 is FQGNSA. There are 13 residues in the CDR3.

This clone was found once. The J gene is TRBJ2-3, the V gene TRBV19, with 7 bases lining up with TRBD1. CDR1 is LNHDA and CDR2 is SQIVND in the germline V gene (reference sequence). V was clipped by 6 bases and J by 4 bases; unmatched bases: 10. This CDR3 is built from 15 residues. As DNA, the CDR3 is TGTGCCAGTAGCTTCCAACAGGGGTGGGCAGATACGCAGTATTTT. Translated: CASSFQQGWADTQYF.

The V call is TRBV12-3 or TRBV12-4, the J call TRBJ1-3; D possibly corresponds to TRBD1 (6 bases). The CDR3 runs to 13 residues. V lost 6 bases, J lost 4 bases, and 10 bases lay in between. The CDR3 region is CASRSGQGNTIYF. CDR3 DNA: TGTGCCAGCAGGAGCGGACAGGGAAACACCATATATTTT.

The gene calls are TRBV6-6 and TRBJ1-5; D perhaps matches TRBD1 (5 bases). V lost 5 bases, J lost 5 bases, and 31 bases lay in between. This CDR3 contains 20 residues. Germline V CDR1 and CDR2: MNHNY, SVGAGI (reference sequence). CDR3 loop: CASSRSSGGRGYVSHQPQHF. The CDR3 DNA reads as TGTGCCAGCAGTCGCTCGAGCGGGGGTAGAGGCTACGTAAGTCATCAGCCCCAGCATTTT.

The rearrangement links TRBV5-1 to TRBJ1-1; 11 nucleotides align to TRBD1. Germline V CDR1 and CDR2: SGHRS, YFSETQ. J lost 0 bases, V lost 4 bases, and 5 bases had no gene match. The CDR3 consists of 16 residues. CDR3 loop: CASSQGQGAMNTEAFF. CDR3 bases: TGCGCCAGCAGCCAAGGACAGGGGGCAATGAACACTGAAGCTTTCTTT.